This T cell receptor (beta chain) stems from a study of technical replicates of blood from a handful of donors. CDR1 is SGHRS and CDR2 is YFSETQ in the germline V gene. Trimming cost V 0 bases and J 3 bases, with 8 bases left between them. CDR3 length: 14 residues. Using immunoSEQ multiplex PCR, the repertoire was profiled, and TCRdb retains in-frame clones only, with some absent. The table has roughly 100,000 clones, 95% to 97% seen once. This TCR derives from a human donor in good health. The sample taken for sequencing was T cells isolated from PBMCs. The chain carries TRBV5-1 and TRBJ2-3, with unresolved D. The CDR3 DNA is TGCGCCAGCAGCTTGGATCAGTATACAGATACGCAGTATTTT. This encodes CASSLDQYTDTQYF.